What follows are 31 T cell receptor beta chains derived from one specimen sequenced in a study of blood T cell repertoires in COVID-19. Generated by immunoSEQ multiplex PCR, the TCRdb table keeps only in-frame clones and is missing some. This sample has about 110,000 clones, with around 89% found just once. Sequenced input: peripheral blood. The receptor source for this set is a woman at least 80 years old with acute or convalescent COVID-19.

The chain combines TRBV30 with TRBJ1-1, with D possibly TRBD1 on 5 matching bases. CDR1 and CDR2 (germline): GTSNPN, SVGIG (reference sequence). The CDR3 spans 13 residues. V shed 8 bases and J shed 4 bases, with 17 bases lying between them. The CDR3 DNA sequence: TGTGCCGGAGACCCGGGGGTTGTCACTGAAGCTTTCTTT. Amino acid sequence: CAGDPGVVTEAFF. Full variable domain (missing parts from reference TRBV30 and TRBJ1-1): SQTIHQWPATLVQPVGSPLSLECTVEGTSNPNLYWYRQAAGRGLQLLFYSVGIGQISSEVPQNLSASRPQDRQFILSSKKLLLSDSGFYLCAGDPGVVTEAFFGQGTRLTVV.

This chain uses TRBV2 with TRBJ1-5, with 10 bases fitting TRBD1. V shed 6 bases and J 1 base; nucleotides not matched to a gene: 9. The CDR3 has 17 residues. Germline CDR1 reads SNHLY; CDR2 reads FYNNEI. In DNA, the CDR3 is TGTGCCAGCAGGCCAGGACAGGGGGGCGGGAGCAATCAGCCCCAGCATTTT. It yields the protein CASRPGQGGGSNQPQHF.

DNA for the CDR3: TGTGCCTGGAGTGTAGCAGTGAGGGCAGGCTACACCTTC. This gives the protein CAWSVAVRAGYTF. The chain has TRBV30 and TRBJ1-2; no clear D. Trimming pared 0 bases from V and 8 bases from J, leaving 13 bases between. The CDR3 runs to 13 residues. CDR1 and CDR2 from the germline V gene are GTSNPN and SVGIG (reference sequence).

This clone was seen once. The V call is TRBV19, the J call TRBJ2-3; 9 bases agree with TRBD2. The V segment lost 7 bases and the J segment 2 bases; nucleotides outside the gene matches: 7. Looked up from germline, CDR1 is LNHDA and CDR2 is SQIVND (reference sequence). CDR3 length: 15 residues. CDR3 coding DNA: TGTGCCAGTATGCGGGGGGGGGTTATCACAGATACGCAGTATTTT. Translated: CASMRGGVITDTQYF. Filled out from reference TRBV19 and TRBJ2-3, the complete variable domain reads DGGITQSPKYLFRKEGQNVTLSCEQNLNHDAMYWYRQDPGQGLRLIYYSQIVNDFQKGDIAEGYSVSREKKESFPLTVTSAQKNPTAFYLCASMRGGVITDTQYFGPGTRLTVL.

The chain carries TRBV30 and TRBJ1-5; 8 bases align to TRBD1. Trimming removed 2 bases from V and 2 bases from J; junction bases left unmatched: 2. Germline loops: CDR1 GTSNPN, CDR2 SVGIG (reference sequence). The CDR3 extends over 14 amino acids. CDR3: CAWSTGGGNQPQHF. CDR3 DNA sequence: TGTGCCTGGAGTACAGGGGGGGGCAATCAGCCCCAGCATTTT.

This clone has only one observation. The chain joins TRBV7-9 to TRBJ2-6; TRBD1 matches at 11 bases. The CDR3 loop spans 19 amino acids. With 5 bases clipped from V and 4 bases from J, the junction kept 13 bases outside the gene matches. The germline CDR1 and CDR2 sequences are SEHNR and FQNEAQ (reference sequence). The CDR3 DNA reads TGTGCCAGCAGCCACCCCACCGGGACAGGGGGACTCGGGGCCAACGTCCTGACTTTC. Translated, it gives CASSHPTGTGGLGANVLTF.

The chain employs TRBV25-1 and TRBJ1-4; 7 positions agree with TRBD1. The length of the CDR3 is 14 residues. From germline, CDR1 is MGHDK and CDR2 SYGVNS. V was clipped by 5 bases and J by 7 bases; unmatched bases: 7. CDR3 nucleotides: TGTGCCAGCAGTCTACAGGGGAGAGGTGAAAAACTGTTTTTT. This encodes CASSLQGRGEKLFF.

The gene calls are TRBV28 and TRBJ1-6, with D tentatively TRBD1 (5 bases). Germline V CDR1 and CDR2: MDHEN, SYDVKM. Trimming left V 8 bases short and J 10 bases short, with 15 bases between. The CDR3 consists of 13 residues. The CDR3 region has the DNA TGTGCCAGCGGTGGGGGGATCGGGTCACCCCTCCACTTT. Protein: CASGGGIGSPLHF.

V and J are TRBV10-3 and TRBJ2-7; 11 nucleotides line up with TRBD1. Germline CDR1 is ENHRY and CDR2 is SYGVKD. The CDR3 covers 14 residues. The J segment lost 3 bases and the V segment lost 6 bases, leaving 4 bases of the junction unmatched. The CDR3 reads CAISPGQGGYEQYF. The CDR3 bases are TGTGCCATCAGCCCGGGACAGGGGGGCTACGAGCAGTACTTC.

This chain joins TRBV9 and TRBJ2-3, with 10 nucleotides matching TRBD1. The CDR3 runs 16 residues. Germline CDR1 reads SGDLS; CDR2 reads YYNGEE. Unmatched junction bases numbered 5, after V lost 3 bases and J lost 1 base. CDR3 sequence reads: CASSARQGAGTDTQYF. CDR3 sequence (DNA): TGTGCCAGCAGCGCGAGACAGGGGGCTGGCACAGATACGCAGTATTTT.

The chain joins TRBV10-1 to TRBJ2-3, with 9 bases fitting TRBD2. Unmatched junction bases numbered 8, after V lost 5 bases and J lost 2 bases. From germline, CDR1 is WNHNN and CDR2 SYGVQD (reference sequence). The CDR3 sequence is 16 residues long. DNA for the CDR3: TGCGCCAGCAGTCCCCTTGGCGGGGGGGCCACAGATACGCAGTATTTT. It codes for CASSPLGGGATDTQYF.

The V call is TRBV27, the J call TRBJ2-3, with TRBD1 matching over 8 bases. The CDR3 totals 15 residues. V dropped 3 bases and J dropped 1; count of bases not matched to a gene: 3. Germline V gene lookup returns CDR1 MNHEY and CDR2 SMNVEV (reference sequence). Here the CDR3 reads CASSFQGAGTDTQYF. DNA of the CDR3: TGTGCCAGCAGTTTCCAGGGGGCAGGCACAGATACGCAGTATTTT.

There are a few counts of this clone. This chain joins TRBV5-1 and TRBJ2-3; maybe TRBD2 (6 bases). Trimming removed 8 bases at V and 1 base at J, with 14 bases between. Germline CDR1 reads SGHRS; CDR2 reads YFSETQ. This CDR3 has 14 amino acids. CDR3 nucleotides: TGCGCCAGTAATTCGGACTACCGCACAGATACGCAGTATTTT. The encoded protein is CASNSDYRTDTQYF.

V usage is TRBV6-2 or TRBV6-3 and J usage is TRBJ2-5; D is undetermined. CDR3 length equals 15 residues. Per germline, CDR1 MNHEY and CDR2 SVGEGT. Trimming stripped 2 bases from V and 7 bases from J, with 17 bases between. The CDR3 DNA is TGTGCCAGCAGTTACCATGCCACTCCCGGTCGGACCCAGTACTTC. Amino acid sequence: CASSYHATPGRTQYF.

The chain uses TRBV3-1 (or the pseudogene TRBV3-2) and TRBJ2-7; D is perhaps TRBD2 (6 bases). Germline CDR1 is LGHDT and CDR2 is YNNKEL (reference sequence). V lost 0 bases and J lost 0, with 12 bases in between. CDR3 length: 16 amino acids. In DNA form, the CDR3 reads TGTGCCAGCAGCCAAGATATAGCGGTTAGCTCCTACGAGCAGTACTTC. It encodes CASSQDIAVSSYEQYF.

This chain joins TRBV5-1 and TRBJ2-7, with 7 nucleotides matching TRBD1. CDR1 and CDR2 from the germline V gene are SGHRS and YFSETQ. There are 11 residues in the CDR3. Trimming removed 5 bases from V and 6 bases from J; junction bases left unmatched: 2. In nucleotides, the CDR3 is TGCGCCAGCAGGGGACAGACCGAGCAGTACTTC. Its translation: CASRGQTEQYF.

The chain is built from TRBV27 and TRBJ1-4; D is possibly TRBD1 (5 bases). Trimming stripped 6 bases from V and 5 bases from J, with 13 bases between. Looked up from germline, CDR1 is MNHEY and CDR2 is SMNVEV (reference sequence). The CDR3 runs to 14 residues. The CDR3 DNA follows: TGTGCCAGCAGACCAGGGAAAGGGAATGAAAAACTGTTTTTT. This sequence encodes CASRPGKGNEKLFF.

V usage is TRBV29-1 and J usage is TRBJ2-7; possibly TRBD1 for D (6 bases). Germline V CDR1 and CDR2: SQVTM, ANQGSEA. The ends were cut back, 4 bases at V and 5 bases at J, with 9 bases in the middle. This CDR3 comprises 11 residues. Here the CDR3 reads CSVAQGHEQYF. The CDR3, as DNA: TGCAGCGTTGCACAGGGACACGAGCAGTACTTC.

This chain joins TRBV9 and TRBJ1-2; 12 bases agree with TRBD1. The V and J ends lost 3 bases and 2 bases, in that order; junction bases with no gene match: 5. In germline, CDR1 is SGDLS, CDR2 YYNGEE. The CDR3 sequence is 16 residues long. The CDR3 coding sequence is TGTGCCAGCAGCGAGGGGGACAGGGGGCGAAACTATGGCTACACCTTC. This gives the protein CASSEGDRGRNYGYTF.

The chain has TRBV18 and TRBJ2-1; no reliable D call. Between the trimmed V and J ends, which lost 2 bases and 5 bases, there was a span of 10 bases. Looked up from germline, CDR1 is KGHSH and CDR2 is LQKENI. This CDR3 has 14 amino acids. The CDR3 loop is CASSPGADNNEQFF. CDR3 sequence (DNA): TGTGCCAGCTCACCAGGCGCAGACAACAATGAGCAGTTCTTC.

The rearrangement joins TRBV5-1 to TRBJ2-2, with D perhaps matching TRBD2 (5 bases). Germline V CDR1 and CDR2: SGHRS, YFSETQ. Trimming left V 0 bases short and J 2 bases short, with 8 bases between. This CDR3 is built from 15 residues. The CDR3 sequence is CASSLAGVNTGELFF. CDR3 bases: TGCGCCAGCAGCTTGGCCGGGGTTAACACCGGGGAGCTGTTTTTT.

V gene TRBV9 combines with J gene TRBJ2-1; 7 positions match TRBD2. This CDR3 is 17 amino acids long. J was trimmed by 0 bases and V by 0 bases; bases with no gene match: 6. CDR1 and CDR2 (germline): SGDLS, YYNGEE. The DNA for the CDR3 is TGTGCCAGCAGCGTAGGGCTAGCGGATTTCTCCTACAATGAGCAGTTCTTC. This codes for CASSVGLADFSYNEQFF.

The gene calls are TRBV6-5 and TRBJ1-2; 10 nucleotides line up with TRBD1. Trimming removed 6 bases from V and 4 bases from J; junction bases left unmatched: 5. This CDR3 spans 14 amino acids. Germline V gives CDR1 MNHEY, CDR2 SVGAGI. The CDR3 is CASRKTGGAYGYTF. CDR3 coding DNA: TGTGCCAGCAGAAAGACAGGGGGCGCCTATGGCTACACCTTC.

V and J are TRBV10-3 and TRBJ1-1; 7 nucleotides align to TRBD1. Looked up from germline, CDR1 is ENHRY and CDR2 is SYGVKD. This CDR3 has 13 amino acids. V shed 2 bases and J 11 bases; nucleotides not matched to a gene: 8. The CDR3 sequence is CAISETTGAGAFF. CDR3 bases: TGTGCCATCAGTGAGACCACAGGGGCTGGGGCTTTCTTT.

V usage is TRBV9 and J usage is TRBJ1-2; tentative D call: TRBD1 (5 bases). The CDR3 loop spans 14 amino acids. Germline lookup yields CDR1 SGDLS and CDR2 YYNGEE. Trimming cost V 3 bases and J 0 bases, with 9 bases left between them. The CDR3 sequence: CASSAQVSNYGYTF. In nucleotides, the CDR3 is TGTGCCAGCAGCGCACAGGTTTCTAACTATGGCTACACCTTC.

The V gene is TRBV5-4, the J gene TRBJ2-2; no clear D gene. V was clipped by 0 bases and J by 0 bases, with 6 bases between them. Germline assignment: CDR1 SGHNT and CDR2 YYREEE (reference sequence). The length of the CDR3 is 15 residues. Here the CDR3 DNA reads TGTGCCAGCAGCTTGGCCAGCGCGAACACCGGGGAGCTGTTTTTT. It codes for CASSLASANTGELFF. The full variable domain, its missing parts supplied by reference TRBV5-4 and TRBJ2-2, is ETGVTQSPTHLIKTRGQQVTLRCSSQSGHNTVSWYQQALGQGPQFIFQYYREEENGRGNFPPRFSGLQFPNYSSELNVNALELDDSALYLCASSLASANTGELFFGEGSRLTVL.

The gene calls are TRBV7-9 and TRBJ2-7, with 7 bases aligning to TRBD2. After removal of 1 base from V and 8 bases from J, the junction contained 8 bases not matched to a gene. The CDR3 length is 14 residues. The germline V gene encodes CDR1 SEHNR and CDR2 FQNEAQ (reference sequence). CDR3 DNA: TGTGCCAGCAGCTTAGATAGGGCGGGGGAGAAGCAGTACTTC. This sequence encodes CASSLDRAGEKQYF.

This rearrangement joins TRBV15 to TRBJ1-6, with 12 bases aligning to TRBD1. Per germline, CDR1 LNHNV and CDR2 YYDKDF (reference sequence). The CDR3 is 18 amino acids. V shed 3 bases and J 4 bases; nucleotides not matched to a gene: 7. The CDR3 loop is CATSSRDRGQIYNSPLHF. CDR3 nucleotides: TGTGCCACCAGCAGTCGGGACAGGGGGCAAATATATAATTCACCCCTCCACTTT. The full variable domain, its missing parts supplied by reference TRBV15 and TRBJ1-6, is DAMVIQNPRYQVTQFGKPVTLSCSQTLNHNVMYWYQQKSSQAPKLLFHYYDKDFNNEADTPDNFQSRRPNTSFCFLDIRSPGLGDTAMYLCATSSRDRGQIYNSPLHFGNGTRLTVT.

This clone has just one count. This sequence joins TRBV29-1 and TRBJ1-2, with 10 positions matching TRBD1. CDR3 size: 14 residues. CDR1 and CDR2 from the germline V gene are SQVTM and ANQGSEA. V gave up 6 bases and J gave up 1 base; unmatched junction bases: 5. This chain's CDR3 is CSVGTGAYNYGYTF. In DNA, the CDR3 is TGCAGCGTAGGGACAGGGGCTTATAACTATGGCTACACCTTC. Drawing the rest from reference TRBV29-1 and TRBJ1-2, the complete variable domain is SAVISQKPSRDICQRGTSLTIQCQVDSQVTMMFWYRQQPGQSLTLIATANQGSEATYESGFVIDKFPISRPNLTFSTLTVSNMSPEDSSIYLCSVGTGAYNYGYTFGSGTRLTVV.

The rearrangement joins TRBV5-6 to TRBJ1-1, with TRBD1 matching over 10 bases. The CDR3 consists of 15 residues. V gave up 0 bases and J gave up 2 bases; unmatched junction bases: 1. Looked up from germline, CDR1 is SGHDT and CDR2 is YYEEEE. Written as DNA, the CDR3 is TGTGCCAGCAGCTTGGGACAGGGGGCCAACACTGAAGCTTTCTTT. It specifies CASSLGQGANTEAFF.

This chain links TRBV10-3 with TRBJ1-4; unclear D gene. Trimming stripped 4 bases from V and 8 bases from J, with 8 bases between. The CDR3 covers 12 residues. Germline V gene lookup returns CDR1 ENHRY and CDR2 SYGVKD. The chain's CDR3 is CAISAPEEKLFF. CDR3 nucleotide sequence: TGTGCCATCAGTGCGCCAGAAGAAAAACTGTTTTTT.